These 5 T cell receptor beta chains came from one sample sequenced in a study of blood T cells in healthy people across ages. Then a second PCR, running roughly 7 to 11 cycles, was carried out with a sample-barcoded 5' primer and a J-beta primer mix. TCRdb re-analysed the 5' RACE reads in MiXCR, keeping a single row per CDR3 protein. The data show some 920,000 distinct CDR3 sequences, with just over 50% seen just once and about a fifth held by the top ten. The sample comprised blood. Source of these receptors: a woman aged 55-75 years in good health.

This clonotype occurred many times. The chain combines TRBV12-3 or TRBV12-4 with TRBJ2-7; 11 bases fit TRBD2. The ends lost 3 bases at V and 5 bases at J; junction bases unmatched: 3. The CDR3 length is 14 residues. The CDR3 nucleotides read TGTGCCAGCAGTTTTGTAGCGGGAGGGAACGAGCAGTACTTC. Translation: CASSFVAGGNEQYF.

The chain is built from TRBV27 and TRBJ1-4; TRBD1 matches 9 bases. Germline trimming cut 3 bases from V and 8 bases from J; bases unmatched to any gene: 7. Germline assignment: CDR1 MNHEY and CDR2 SMNVEV (reference sequence). This CDR3 comprises 15 residues. CDR3 region: CASSFSRTGVEKLFF. The CDR3 bases are TGTGCCAGCAGTTTCTCCCGGACAGGGGTCGAAAAACTGTTTTTT.

The chain combines TRBV12-3 or TRBV12-4 with TRBJ2-3; 12 positions agree with TRBD2. The J segment lost 3 bases and the V segment lost 6 bases, leaving 4 bases of the junction unmatched. The CDR3 runs 15 residues. The CDR3 protein is CASRTSGSGTDTQYF. In DNA form, the CDR3 reads TGTGCCAGCAGGACTAGCGGGAGTGGAACAGATACGCAGTATTTT.

This clonotype showed up just a few times. CDR3 DNA: TGTGCCAGCAGCCGAAGCGAGGGGCCGAGGTACGAGCAGTACTTC. It yields the protein CASSRSEGPRYEQYF. This sequence joins TRBV4-2 and TRBJ2-4, with D perhaps being TRBD1 or TRBD2 (5 bases each). The DNA matches TRBJ2-7 better at its end, which makes the J call doubtful. Germline V gives CDR1 LGHNA, CDR2 YNFKEQ. This CDR3 region has 15 residues.

This chain connects TRBV20-1 to TRBJ2-2; D tentatively reads TRBD1 or TRBD2 (5 bases each). V gave up 5 bases and J gave up 3 bases, with 7 bases separating them. Per the germline V gene, CDR1 is DFQATT and CDR2 is SNEGSKA (reference sequence). CDR3 size: 12 residues. CDR3 DNA sequence: TGCAGTGCTCTGGGGGACACCGGGGAGCTGTTTTTT. Residues: CSALGDTGELFF.